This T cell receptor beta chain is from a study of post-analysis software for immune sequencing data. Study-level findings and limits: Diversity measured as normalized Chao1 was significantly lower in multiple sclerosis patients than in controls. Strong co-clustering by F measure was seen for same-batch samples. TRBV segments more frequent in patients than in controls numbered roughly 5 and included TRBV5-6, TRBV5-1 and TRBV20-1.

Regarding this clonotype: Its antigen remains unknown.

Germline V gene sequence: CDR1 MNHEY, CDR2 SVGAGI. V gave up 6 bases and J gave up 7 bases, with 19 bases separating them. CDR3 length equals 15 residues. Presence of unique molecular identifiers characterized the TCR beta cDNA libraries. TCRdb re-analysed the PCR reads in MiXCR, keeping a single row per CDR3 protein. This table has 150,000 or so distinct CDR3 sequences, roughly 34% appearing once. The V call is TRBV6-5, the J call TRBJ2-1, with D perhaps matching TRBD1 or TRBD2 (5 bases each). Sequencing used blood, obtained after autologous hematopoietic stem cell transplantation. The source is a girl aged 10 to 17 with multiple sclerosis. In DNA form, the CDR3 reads TGTGCCAGCAGGATACCGGGACCGCAGGGTAATGAGCAGTTCTTC. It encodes CASRIPGPQGNEQFF.